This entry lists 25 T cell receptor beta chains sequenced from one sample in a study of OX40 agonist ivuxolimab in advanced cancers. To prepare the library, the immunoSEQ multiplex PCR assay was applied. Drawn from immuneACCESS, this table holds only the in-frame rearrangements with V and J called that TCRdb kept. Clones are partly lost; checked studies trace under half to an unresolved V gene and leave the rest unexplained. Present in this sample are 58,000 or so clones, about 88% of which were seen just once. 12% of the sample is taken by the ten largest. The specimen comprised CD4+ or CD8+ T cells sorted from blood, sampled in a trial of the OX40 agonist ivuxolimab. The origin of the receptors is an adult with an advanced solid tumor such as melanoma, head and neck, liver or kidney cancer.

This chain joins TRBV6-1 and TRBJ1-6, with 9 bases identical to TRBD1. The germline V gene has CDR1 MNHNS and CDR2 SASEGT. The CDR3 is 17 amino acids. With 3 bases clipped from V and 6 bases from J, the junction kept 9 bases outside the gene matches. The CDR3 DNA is TGTGCCAGCAGTGACCCCGGGACAGGGATAGGTAATTCACCCCTCCACTTT. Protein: CASSDPGTGIGNSPLHF.

The chain's CDR3 is CASTYGGAEAFF. CDR3 sequence (DNA): TGTGCCAGCACCTATGGGGGGGCGGAAGCTTTCTTT. The chain combines TRBV11-2 with TRBJ1-1; perhaps TRBD1 as D (6 bases). Per germline, CDR1 SGHAT and CDR2 FQNNGV. The V and J ends lost 7 bases and 8 bases respectively, with 14 bases between them. The CDR3 has 12 amino acids.

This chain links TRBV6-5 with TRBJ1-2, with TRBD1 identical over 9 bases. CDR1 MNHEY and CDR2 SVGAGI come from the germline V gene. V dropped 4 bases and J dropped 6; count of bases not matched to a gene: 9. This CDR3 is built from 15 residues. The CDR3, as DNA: TGTGCCAGCAGTTCTCCGGGACAGGGTTATAATGGCTACACCTTC. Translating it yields CASSSPGQGYNGYTF.

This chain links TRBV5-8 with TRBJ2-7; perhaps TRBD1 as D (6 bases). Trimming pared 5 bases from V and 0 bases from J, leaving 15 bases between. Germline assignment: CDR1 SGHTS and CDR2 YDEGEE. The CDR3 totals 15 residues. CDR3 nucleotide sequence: TGTGCCAGCAGTTTTGAGGACAGTAGCTCCTACGAGCAGTACTTC. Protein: CASSFEDSSSYEQYF.

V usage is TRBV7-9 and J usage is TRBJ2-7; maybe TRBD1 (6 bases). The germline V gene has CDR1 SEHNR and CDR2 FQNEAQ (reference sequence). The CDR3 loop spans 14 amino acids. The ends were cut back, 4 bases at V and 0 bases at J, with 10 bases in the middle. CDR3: CASSSGDNSYEQYF. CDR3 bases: TGTGCCAGCAGCTCAGGGGACAACTCCTACGAGCAGTACTTC.

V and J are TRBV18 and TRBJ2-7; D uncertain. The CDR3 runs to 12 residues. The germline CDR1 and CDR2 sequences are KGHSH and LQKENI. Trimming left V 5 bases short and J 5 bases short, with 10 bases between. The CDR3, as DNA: TGTGCCAGCTCAGGCCTGACCGACGAGCAGTACTTC. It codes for CASSGLTDEQYF.

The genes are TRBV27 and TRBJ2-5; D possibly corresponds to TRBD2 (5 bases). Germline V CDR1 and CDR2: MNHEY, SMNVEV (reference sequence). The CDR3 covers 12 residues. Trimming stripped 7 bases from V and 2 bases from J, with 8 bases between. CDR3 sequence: CASKDWQETQYF. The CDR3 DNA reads TGTGCCAGCAAGGACTGGCAAGAGACCCAGTACTTC.

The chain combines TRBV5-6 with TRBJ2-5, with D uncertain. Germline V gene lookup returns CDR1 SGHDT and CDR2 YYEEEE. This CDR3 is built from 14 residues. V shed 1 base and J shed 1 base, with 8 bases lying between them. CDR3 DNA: TGTGCCAGCAGCTTGAGGGCAGTCCAAGAGACCCAGTACTTC. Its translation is CASSLRAVQETQYF.

As DNA, the CDR3 is TGTGCCAGCGGGGGACCTGGAAACACCATATATTTT. Protein: CASGGPGNTIYF. The chain recombines TRBV27 with TRBJ1-3, with D possibly TRBD1 on 5 matching bases. V lost 8 bases and J lost 2, with 7 bases in between. CDR3 length equals 12 residues. Germline V gives CDR1 MNHEY, CDR2 SMNVEV (reference sequence).

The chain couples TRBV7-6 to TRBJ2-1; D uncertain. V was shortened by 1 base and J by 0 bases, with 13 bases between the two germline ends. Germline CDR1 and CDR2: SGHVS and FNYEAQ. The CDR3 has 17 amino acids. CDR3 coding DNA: TGTGCCAGCAGCTTAGAGGGTAGCCAGAGCTCCTACAATGAGCAGTTCTTC. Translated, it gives CASSLEGSQSSYNEQFF.

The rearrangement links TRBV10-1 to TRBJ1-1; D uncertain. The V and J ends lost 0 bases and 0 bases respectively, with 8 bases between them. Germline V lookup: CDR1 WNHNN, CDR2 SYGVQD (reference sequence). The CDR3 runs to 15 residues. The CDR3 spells CASSESWGMNTEAFF. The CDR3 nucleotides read TGCGCCAGCAGTGAGTCGTGGGGAATGAACACTGAAGCTTTCTTT.

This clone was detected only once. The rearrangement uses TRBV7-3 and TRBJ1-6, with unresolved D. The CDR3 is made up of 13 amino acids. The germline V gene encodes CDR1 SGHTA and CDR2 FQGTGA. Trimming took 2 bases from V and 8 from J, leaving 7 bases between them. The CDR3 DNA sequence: TGTGCCAGCAGCTTAGGATCTTATTCACCCCTCCACTTT. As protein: CASSLGSYSPLHF. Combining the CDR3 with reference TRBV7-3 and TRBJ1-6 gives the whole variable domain GAGVSQTPSNKVTEKGKYVELRCDPISGHTALYWYRQSLGQGPEFLIYFQGTGAADDSGLPNDRFFAVRPEGSVSTLKIQRTERGDSAVYLCASSLGSYSPLHFGNGTRLTVT.

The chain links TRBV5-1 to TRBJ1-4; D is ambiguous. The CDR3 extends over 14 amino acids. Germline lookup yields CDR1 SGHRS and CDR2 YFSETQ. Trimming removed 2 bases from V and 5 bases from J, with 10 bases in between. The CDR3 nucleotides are TGCGCCAGCAGCTTTTGGACGTTGAATGAAAAACTGTTTTTT. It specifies CASSFWTLNEKLFF.

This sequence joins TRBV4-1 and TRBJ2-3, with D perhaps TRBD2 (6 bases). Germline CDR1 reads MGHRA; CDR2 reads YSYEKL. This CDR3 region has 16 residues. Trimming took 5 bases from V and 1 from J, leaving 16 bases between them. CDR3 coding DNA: TGCGCCAGCAGCGGTCGGGACTTGGCAGGCACAGATACGCAGTATTTT. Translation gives CASSGRDLAGTDTQYF.

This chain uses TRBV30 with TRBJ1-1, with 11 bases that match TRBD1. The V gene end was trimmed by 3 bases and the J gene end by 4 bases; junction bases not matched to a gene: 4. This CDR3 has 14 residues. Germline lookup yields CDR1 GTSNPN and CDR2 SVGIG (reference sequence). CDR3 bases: TGTGCCTGGAGGTCCGGGACAGGGGGCACTGAAGCTTTCTTT. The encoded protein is CAWRSGTGGTEAFF.

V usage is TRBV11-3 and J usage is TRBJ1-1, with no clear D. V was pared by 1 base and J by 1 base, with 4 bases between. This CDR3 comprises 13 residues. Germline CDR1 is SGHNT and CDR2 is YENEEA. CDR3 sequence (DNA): TGTGCCAGCAGCTTAGGGCAGAACACTGAAGCTTTCTTT. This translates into CASSLGQNTEAFF.

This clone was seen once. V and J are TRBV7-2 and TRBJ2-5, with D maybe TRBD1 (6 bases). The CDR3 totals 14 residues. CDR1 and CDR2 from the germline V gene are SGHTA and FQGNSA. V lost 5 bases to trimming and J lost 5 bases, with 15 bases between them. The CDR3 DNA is TGTGCCAGCAGCCCCCTCGTGGGGGCGGAGACCCAGTACTTC. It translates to CASSPLVGAETQYF. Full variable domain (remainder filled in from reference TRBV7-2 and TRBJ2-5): GAGVSQSPSNKVTEKGKDVELRCDPISGHTALYWYRQSLGQGLEFLIYFQGNSAPDKSGLPSDRFSAERTGGSVSTLTIQRTQQEDSAVYLCASSPLVGAETQYFGPGTRLLVL.

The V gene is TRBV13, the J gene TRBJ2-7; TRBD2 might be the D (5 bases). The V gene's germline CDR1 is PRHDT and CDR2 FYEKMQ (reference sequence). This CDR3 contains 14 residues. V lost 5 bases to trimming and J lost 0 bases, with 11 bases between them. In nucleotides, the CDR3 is TGTGCCAGCAGCCTGAGCGGCAGCTCCTACGAGCAGTACTTC. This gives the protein CASSLSGSSYEQYF.

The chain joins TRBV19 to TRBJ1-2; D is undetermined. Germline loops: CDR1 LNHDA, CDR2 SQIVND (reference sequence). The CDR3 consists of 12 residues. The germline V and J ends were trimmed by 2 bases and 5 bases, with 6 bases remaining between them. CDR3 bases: TGTGCCAGTAGTATAATGGGTTATGGCTACACCTTC. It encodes CASSIMGYGYTF.

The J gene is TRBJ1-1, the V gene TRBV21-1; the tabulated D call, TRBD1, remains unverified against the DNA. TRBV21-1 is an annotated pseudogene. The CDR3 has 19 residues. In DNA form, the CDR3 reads TGTGCCAGCAGCTCCCCGACCCCTGACAGGGGGCCTTCGAACACTGAAGCTTTCTTT. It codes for CASSSPTPDRGPSNTEAFF.

The CDR3 protein is CASRPGESYGYTF. In nucleotides, the CDR3 is TGTGCCAGCAGACCAGGGGAATCCTATGGCTACACCTTC. The chain uses TRBV6-1 and TRBJ1-2, with D perhaps matching TRBD1 (6 bases). Trimming left V 6 bases short and J 4 bases short, with 12 bases between. This CDR3 is built from 13 residues. Germline values: CDR1 MNHNS, CDR2 SASEGT.

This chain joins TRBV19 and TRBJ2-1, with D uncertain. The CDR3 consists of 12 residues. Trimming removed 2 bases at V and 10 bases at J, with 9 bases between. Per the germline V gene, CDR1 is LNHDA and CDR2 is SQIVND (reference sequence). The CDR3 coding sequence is TGTGCCAGTAGTATAAGCCTATGGGAGCAGTTCTTC. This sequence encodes CASSISLWEQFF. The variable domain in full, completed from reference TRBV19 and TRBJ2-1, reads DGGITQSPKYLFRKEGQNVTLSCEQNLNHDAMYWYRQDPGQGLRLIYYSQIVNDFQKGDIAEGYSVSREKKESFPLTVTSAQKNPTAFYLCASSISLWEQFFGPGTRLTVL.

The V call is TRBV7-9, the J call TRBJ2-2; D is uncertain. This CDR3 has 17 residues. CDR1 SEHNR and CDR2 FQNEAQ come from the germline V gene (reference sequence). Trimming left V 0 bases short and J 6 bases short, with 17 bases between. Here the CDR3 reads CASSLATIPGAPGELFF. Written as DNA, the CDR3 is TGTGCCAGCAGCTTAGCGACCATCCCGGGTGCCCCCGGGGAGCTGTTTTTT.

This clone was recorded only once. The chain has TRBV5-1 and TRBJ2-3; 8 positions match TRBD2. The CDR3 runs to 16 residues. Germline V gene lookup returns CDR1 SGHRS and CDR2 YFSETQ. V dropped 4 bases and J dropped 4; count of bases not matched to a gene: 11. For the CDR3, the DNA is TGCGCCAGCAGCCCCGACCCGGAGCGGGAGCCAGATACGCAGTATTTT. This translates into CASSPDPEREPDTQYF.

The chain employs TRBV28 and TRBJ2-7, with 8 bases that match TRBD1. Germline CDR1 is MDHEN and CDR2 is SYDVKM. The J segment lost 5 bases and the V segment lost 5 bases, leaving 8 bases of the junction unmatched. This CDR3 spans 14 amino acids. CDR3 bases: TGTGCCAGCAGTAGGACAGGGATCGACCACGAGCAGTACTTC. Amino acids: CASSRTGIDHEQYF.